This is a list of T cell receptor beta chains from one sample in a study of cytomegalovirus exposure and HLA in healthy donors. Sequencing was performed with immunoSEQ multiplex PCR; in TCRdb, only in-frame clones are kept and a portion is missing. The sample has 210,000 or so clones, around 83% seen once. What was sequenced was PBMCs. The source is a woman aged 45-65 years in good health and CMV-seropositive. CDR3s include the opening cysteine and the closing phenylalanine or tryptophan. A D gene is named only where the DNA matches it firmly. Not every row has a clone size; where given, it reads once, few, many or a size class.

TRBJ1-1,-,TRBV18,-,15,TGTGCCAGCTCACCGTCCCGGGGTACTAACACTGAAGCTTTCTTT,CASSPSRGTNTEAFF
TRBJ1-6,-,TRBV4-3,-,14,TGCGCCAGCAGGCACGGCTCCTATAATTCACCCCTCCACTTT,CASRHGSYNSPLHF
TRBJ2-4,TRBD1,TRBV7-9,-,14,TGTGCCAGCAGCCAGGGACAGGGGCGTAACATTCAGTACTTC,CASSQGQGRNIQYF
TRBJ2-1,-,TRBV7-6,-,13,TGTGCCAGCAGCTTAGACAGATTGAATGAGCAGTTCTTC,CASSLDRLNEQFF
TRBJ1-1,-,TRBV6-5,-,14,TGTGCCAGCACCCCCGACAGACAGAACACTGAAGCTTTCTTT,CASTPDRQNTEAFF
TRBJ2-7,TRBD1,TRBV18,-,16,TGTGCCAGCTCACCCAACTCCGGGACAGGGAACTACGAGCAGTACTTC,CASSPNSGTGNYEQYF
TRBJ2-3,TRBD1,TRBV5-6,-,16,TGTGCCAGCAGCTCTAGGGGCAGGGGGCTCTCAGATACGCAGTATTTT,CASSSRGRGLSDTQYF
TRBJ1-1,TRBD1,TRBV18,-,17,TGTGCCAGCTCACCGTTGCCGGGACAGGGCATGAACACTGAAGCTTTCTTT,CASSPLPGQGMNTEAFF
TRBJ1-3,-,TRBV7-9,few,15,TGTGCCAGCAGCATTCTACAGCACTCTGGAAACACCATATATTTT,CASSILQHSGNTIYF
TRBJ1-6,TRBD1,TRBV6-5,-,14,TGTGCCACCACGTCGGGACAGTATAATTCACCCCTCCACTTT,CATTSGQYNSPLHF
TRBJ2-7,-,TRBV14,-,15,TGTGCCAGCACCTCCTCGCGGGCCCCTGGATCTTGGCAGTACTTC,CASTSSRAPGSWQYF
TRBJ2-5,-,TRBV30,-,12,TGTGCCTCGAACATCCCCTCGGAGACCCAGTACTTC,CASNIPSETQYF
TRBJ1-3,-,TRBV5-1,-,18,TGCGCCAGCAGCTTGGTTGGTGAAGGGGCTAGCTCTGGAAACACCATATATTTT,CASSLVGEGASSGNTIYF
TRBJ1-6,TRBD1,TRBV7-9,-,14,TGTGCCAGCAGCCCTACAGGGGGACACTCACCCCTCCACTTT,CASSPTGGHSPLHF
TRBJ1-5,TRBD1,TRBV28,-,16,TGTGCCAGCAGTTTCCGGGACAGGGGGAGCAATCAGCCCCAGCATTTT,CASSFRDRGSNQPQHF
TRBJ2-3,TRBD2,TRBV5-4,-,15,TGTGCCAGCAGCTTGGGCGGGGGGCTAGAAGATACGCAGTATTTT,CASSLGGGLEDTQYF
TRBJ2-7,TRBD1,TRBV9,once,15,TGTGCCAGCAGCGAGGCTGGACAGGCATCCTACGAGCAGTACTTC,CASSEAGQASYEQYF
TRBJ1-2,TRBD1,TRBV30,-,12,TGTGCCTGCACTACAGGGGCGAAGGGCTACACCTTC,CACTTGAKGYTF
TRBJ1-5,-,TRBV19,-,17,TGTGCCAGTAGTCCCTACCGGGACATCTATAGCAATCAGCCCCAGCATTTT,CASSPYRDIYSNQPQHF
TRBJ1-1,-,TRBV7-2,-,13,TGTGCCAGCAGCTTGCAGTTGAACACTGAAGCTTTCTTT,CASSLQLNTEAFF
TRBJ2-1,-,TRBV27,-,16,TGTGCCAGCAGTTTACGCCCGGGGATGGGGTACAATGAGCAGTTCTTC,CASSLRPGMGYNEQFF
TRBJ1-3,-,TRBV4-3,-,18,TGCGCCAGCAGCCAAGAGGGGCGTCCGACAAAATCGGGAAACACCATATATTTT,CASSQEGRPTKSGNTIYF
TRBJ1-4,-,TRBV7-8,-,14,TGTGCCAGCAGCCGGGACTACTTAGGCGAAAAACTGTTTTTT,CASSRDYLGEKLFF
TRBJ2-5,TRBD2,TRBV5-1,-,12,TGCGCCAGCGGGAGGCGGGGGGAGACCCAGTACTTC,CASGRRGETQYF
TRBJ2-2,TRBD2,TRBV18,-,18,TGTGCCAGCTCACCACAGCTCCTAGCGGGGACGAACACCGGGGAGCTGTTTTTT,CASSPQLLAGTNTGELFF
TRBJ1-1,TRBD1,TRBV7-8,-,17,TGTGCCAGCAGCTTGGGGGACAGGCCCTGGGTCACAAGCGAAGCTTTCTTT,CASSLGDRPWVTSEAFF
TRBJ1-1,-,TRBV7-2,-,12,TGTGCCAGCAGCCTAAGGGGGAAACAAGCTTTCTTT,CASSLRGKQAFF
TRBJ2-7,-,TRBV5-8,-,14,TGTGCCAGCAGCCAGACACGACCTTACTACGAGCAGTACTTC,CASSQTRPYYEQYF
TRBJ2-3,-,TRBV19,-,14,TGTGCCAGTAGTATCTGGCAGGGTGAAGGTACGCAGTATTTT,CASSIWQGEGTQYF
TRBJ2-7,TRBD1,TRBV6-6,-,14,TGTGCCAGCAGGTTCGGGACAGTAACCTACGAGCAGTACTTC,CASRFGTVTYEQYF
TRBJ2-7,-,TRBV7-8,-,14,TGTGCCAGCAGCCCAATCAGGGGCTCGGGGGAGCAGTACTTC,CASSPIRGSGEQYF
TRBJ1-2,TRBD1,TRBV28,few,12,TGTGCCAGCAAGACAGGGGCTCGTGGCTACACCTTC,CASKTGARGYTF
TRBJ1-6,-,TRBV11-1,-,15,TGTGCCAGCAGCCCCGGCGGCGGCGATAATTCACCCCTCCACTTT,CASSPGGGDNSPLHF
TRBJ2-3,-,TRBV5-1,-,14,TGCGCCAGCAGCCCGGCCGGAAGGGGCGATACGCAGTATTTT,CASSPAGRGDTQYF
TRBJ2-7,-,TRBV6-5,-,11,TGTGCCAGCAGTTCCCTTAACGAGCAGTACTTC,CASSSLNEQYF
TRBJ1-6,-,TRBV28,-,15,TGTGCCAGTGTACCTATTAGCTCCTATAATTCACCCCTCCACTTT,CASVPISSYNSPLHF